Sequencing of this T cell receptor beta chain was carried out in a study of blood T cell repertoires in COVID-19. Under the authors' procedure: The assay estimated nucleated cells by amplifying reference gene primers. Profiled with immunoSEQ multiplex PCR; TCRdb holds only in-frame clones, not every one. The V and J calls and clone size come from that table; D and trimming were worked out from the DNA. This sample has roughly 190,000 clones; 65% to 85% occur once, and the top ten carry 3.2%. Those enrolled, adults aged roughly 18 to 95 years, came from roughly 23 US areas. Participant-given clinical history determined each cohort assignment. Recovery meant two consecutive negative NP/OP PCR tests, professional clearance, or resolved symptoms. V dropped 1 base and J dropped 6 bases, with 8 bases sitting between them. The CDR3 extends over 13 amino acids. Germline-derived CDR1 and CDR2 are LGHDT and YNNKEL (reference sequence).

The rearrangement uses TRBV3-1 (or the pseudogene TRBV3-2) and TRBJ2-3; D remains unclear. This receptor was obtained from a woman in her twenties or thirties who had recovered from COVID-19. Specimen: PBMCs or T cells enriched from blood (not recorded which). CDR3 sequence (DNA): TGTGCCAGCAGCCAAGGTAGTCGTGATACGCAGTATTTT. Protein product: CASSQGSRDTQYF.